What follows are 14 T cell receptor beta chains derived from one specimen sequenced in a study of shared clonotypes between healthy human individuals. TCRdb's copy holds only in-frame clones and misses some; the assay was immunoSEQ multiplex PCR. Here the sample spans some 1.4 million clones, about 96% being singletons. The sample comprised naive CD4+ T cells sorted from blood. Indicated subset: CD45RA+ positively selected. These receptors were obtained from a man aged 30-40 years in good health.

The CDR3 nucleotides read TGTGCCAGCAGCGCGCCAGAGACAGGCTTTAATGAAAAACTGTTTTTT. It is translated as CASSAPETGFNEKLFF. The chain joins TRBV21-1 to TRBJ1-4; TRBD1, the D gene given by the table, was not confirmed from the DNA. TRBV21-1 constitutes a pseudogene. The CDR3 totals 16 residues.

Here the CDR3 reads CASSRSGRERASTDTQYF. CDR3 bases: TGTGCCAGCAGCCGCAGCGGGAGGGAACGAGCCTCCACAGATACGCAGTATTTT. The chain carries TRBV7-8 and TRBJ2-3; TRBD2 aligns across 10 bases. The germline gives CDR1 SGHVS, CDR2 FQNEAQ. The CDR3 runs 18 residues. Trimming took 5 bases from V and 2 from J; bases not matched to a gene: 13. Complete variable domain (other parts from reference TRBV7-8 and TRBJ2-3): GAGVSQSPRYKVAKRGQDVALRCDPISGHVSLFWYQQALGQGPEFLTYFQNEAQLDKSGLPSDRFFAERPEGSVSTLKIQRTQQEDSAVYLCASSRSGRERASTDTQYFGPGTRLTVL.

The chain is built from TRBV7-2 and TRBJ2-3; D is unresolved. This CDR3 is 14 amino acids long. V gave up 1 base and J gave up 5 bases, with 10 bases separating them. Germline loops: CDR1 SGHTA, CDR2 FQGNSA. CDR3 sequence reads: CASSLVQNKDTQYF. The CDR3, as DNA: TGTGCCAGCAGCTTAGTCCAAAATAAAGATACGCAGTATTTT.

The chain carries TRBV4-3 and TRBJ2-3, with D perhaps matching TRBD2 (6 bases). Germline lookup yields CDR1 LGHNA and CDR2 YSLEER. This CDR3 has 16 residues. V dropped 5 bases and J dropped 1 base, with 16 bases sitting between them. CDR3 DNA sequence: TGCGCCAGCAGCAAGAAGCGAGAGCGGGGCACAGATACGCAGTATTTT. Amino acids: CASSKKRERGTDTQYF.

The chain couples TRBV5-4 to TRBJ2-2; D not certain. This CDR3 is 16 amino acids long. Trimming took off 0 bases at V and 7 bases at J, with 16 bases between the two ends. CDR1 is SGHNT, CDR2 YYREEE, per germline (reference sequence). In DNA, the CDR3 is TGTGCCAGCAGCTTGGCCAAGGGTGGATTTATCGGGGAGCTGTTTTTT. Protein product: CASSLAKGGFIGELFF.

The V and J genes are TRBV9 and TRBJ2-2, with 7 bases identical to TRBD1. Germline CDR1 reads SGDLS; CDR2 reads YYNGEE. CDR3 size: 18 residues. After removal of 3 bases from V and 1 base from J, the junction contained 12 bases not matched to a gene. The chain's CDR3 is CASSGPRLGQENTGELFF. DNA for the CDR3: TGTGCCAGCAGCGGCCCCCGACTCGGACAGGAGAACACCGGGGAGCTGTTTTTT.

V and J are TRBV6-1 and TRBJ2-5; D not certain. The CDR3 extends over 14 amino acids. Looked up from germline, CDR1 is MNHNS and CDR2 is SASEGT. Trimming cost V 2 bases and J 1 base, with 8 bases left between them. The CDR3 bases are TGTGCCAGCAGTGAACGGGTAGTCCAAGAGACCCAGTACTTC. Encoded protein: CASSERVVQETQYF.

As concerns this clone: The junction departs from germline at one end; a sequencing error may be responsible. This chain uses TRBV28 with TRBJ2-1; no clear D gene. The V gene's germline CDR1 is MDHEN and CDR2 SYDVKM. This CDR3 has 11 residues. The CDR3 sequence is CASGLLGEQFF. In nucleotides, the CDR3 is TGTGCCAGCGGTTTGTTGGGTGAGCAGTTCTTC.

This clone is a singleton in its sample. The V gene is TRBV28, the J gene TRBJ2-7, with D possibly TRBD2 on 6 matching bases. The CDR3 covers 14 residues. Trimming took 7 bases from V and 0 from J, leaving 13 bases between them. Per the germline V gene, CDR1 is MDHEN and CDR2 is SYDVKM. CDR3 in DNA: TGTGCCAGCATTAGCGGAGCCTACTCCTACGAGCAGTACTTC. Amino acid sequence: CASISGAYSYEQYF.

The chain couples TRBV7-6 to TRBJ1-5, with 11 bases identical to TRBD1. Per the germline V gene, CDR1 is SGHVS and CDR2 is FNYEAQ. J lost 10 bases, V lost 4 bases, and 3 bases had no gene match. This CDR3 comprises 13 residues. CDR3 in amino acids: CASSSGQGDPQHF. The DNA for the CDR3 is TGTGCCAGCAGCTCGGGACAGGGGGACCCCCAGCATTTT.

The chain carries TRBV25-1 and TRBJ1-4; possible D gene TRBD1, 5 bases. Germline CDR1 is MGHDK and CDR2 is SYGVNS. Trimming shortened V by 5 bases and J by 6 bases, and 19 bases separated the two germline ends. The CDR3 totals 16 residues. CDR3 coding DNA: TGTGCCAGCAGTCCCATAAAAACATGGGGCGATGAAAAACTGTTTTTT. It specifies CASSPIKTWGDEKLFF.

The rearrangement links TRBV7-6 to TRBJ2-2; the D gene is possibly TRBD2 (5 bases). The CDR3 is made up of 18 amino acids. Germline assignment: CDR1 SGHVS and CDR2 FNYEAQ. V was shortened by 2 bases and J by 6 bases, with 22 bases between the two germline ends. CDR3 protein: CASSLFPSRTQDAGELFF. The CDR3 DNA is TGTGCCAGCAGCTTATTTCCTAGCCGTACCCAAGACGCCGGGGAGCTGTTTTTT. The full variable domain, in which reference TRBV7-6 and TRBJ2-2 provide the parts outside the CDR3, is GAGVSQSPRYKVTKRGQDVALRCDPISGHVSLYWYRQALGQGPEFLTYFNYEAQQDKSGLPNDRFSAERPEGSISTLTIQRTEQRDSAMYRCASSLFPSRTQDAGELFFGEGSRLTVL.

The rearrangement uses TRBV28 and TRBJ1-5, with D hard to call. Germline assignment: CDR1 MDHEN and CDR2 SYDVKM. This CDR3 has 15 amino acids. V lost 2 bases to trimming and J lost 3 bases, with 11 bases between them. The CDR3: CASSLVRTSNQPQHF. CDR3 bases: TGTGCCAGCAGTTTAGTACGCACCTCCAATCAGCCCCAGCATTTT. The whole variable domain, filled in from reference TRBV28 and TRBJ1-5, reads DVKVTQSSRYLVKRTGEKVFLECVQDMDHENMFWYRQDPGLGLRLIYFSYDVKMKEKGDIPEGYSVSREKKERFSLILESASTNQTSMYLCASSLVRTSNQPQHFGDGTRLSIL.

The gene calls are TRBV9 and TRBJ2-7; D is undetermined. CDR1 and CDR2 (germline): SGDLS, YYNGEE. The CDR3 extends over 14 amino acids. V gave up 3 bases and J gave up 2 bases, with 12 bases separating them. The CDR3 region is CASSAPGPPYEQYF. CDR3 bases: TGTGCCAGCAGCGCACCGGGCCCCCCCTACGAGCAGTACTTC.